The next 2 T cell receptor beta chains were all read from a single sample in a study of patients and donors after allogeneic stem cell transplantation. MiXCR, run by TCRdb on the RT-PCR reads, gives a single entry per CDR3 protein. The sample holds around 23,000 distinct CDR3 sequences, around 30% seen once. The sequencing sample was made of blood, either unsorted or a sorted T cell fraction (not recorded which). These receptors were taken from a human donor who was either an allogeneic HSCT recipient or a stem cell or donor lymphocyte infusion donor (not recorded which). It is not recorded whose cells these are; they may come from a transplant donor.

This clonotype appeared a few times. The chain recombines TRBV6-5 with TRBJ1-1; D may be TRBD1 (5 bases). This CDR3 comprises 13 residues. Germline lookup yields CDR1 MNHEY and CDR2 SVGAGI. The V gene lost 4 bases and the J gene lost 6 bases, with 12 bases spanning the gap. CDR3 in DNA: TGTGCCAGCAGTTGGACGGGACGCCCTGAAGCTTTCTTT. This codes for CASSWTGRPEAFF.

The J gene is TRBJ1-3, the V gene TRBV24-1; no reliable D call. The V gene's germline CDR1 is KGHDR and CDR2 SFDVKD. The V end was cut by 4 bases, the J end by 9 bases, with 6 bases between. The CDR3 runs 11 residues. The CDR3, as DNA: TGTGCCACCAGTGACCGGAGCACCATATATTTT. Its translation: CATSDRSTIYF.